This TCR beta chain emerged from a study of technical replicates of blood from a few donors. The CDR3 has 16 amino acids. V lost 0 bases and J lost 2, with 12 bases in between. Germline V gives CDR1 SGHTA, CDR2 FQGNSA. Method: immunoSEQ multiplex PCR; TCRdb's copy keeps in-frame clones and lacks some. The table has some 87,000 clones, about 90% seen once; the top ten hold approximately 0.4%. The material sequenced was T cells isolated from PBMCs. The chain recombines TRBV7-2 with TRBJ2-3; maybe TRBD2 (6 bases). The TCR originated in a human donor in good health. The CDR3 reads CASSLAGGTFTDTQYF. CDR3 in DNA: TGTGCCAGCAGCTTAGCTGGGGGGACGTTCACAGATACGCAGTATTTT.